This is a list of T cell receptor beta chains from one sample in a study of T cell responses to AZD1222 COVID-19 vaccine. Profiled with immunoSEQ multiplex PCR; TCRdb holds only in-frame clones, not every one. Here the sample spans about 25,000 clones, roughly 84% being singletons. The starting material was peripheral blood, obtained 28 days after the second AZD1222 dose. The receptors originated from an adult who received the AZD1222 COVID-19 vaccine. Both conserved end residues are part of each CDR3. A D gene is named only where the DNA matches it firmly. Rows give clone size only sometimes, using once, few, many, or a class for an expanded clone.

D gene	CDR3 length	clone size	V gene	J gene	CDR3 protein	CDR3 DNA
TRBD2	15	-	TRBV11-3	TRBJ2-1	CASSMGGIGTHEQFF	TGTGCCAGCAGCATGGGGGGGATTGGCACCCATGAGCAGTTCTTC
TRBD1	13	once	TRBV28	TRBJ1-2	CASSFQGAHGYTF	TGTGCCAGCAGTTTTCAGGGGGCGCATGGCTACACCTTC
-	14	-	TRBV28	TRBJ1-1	CASSLPGYNTEAFF	TGTGCCAGCAGTTTACCGGGGTATAACACTGAAGCTTTCTTT
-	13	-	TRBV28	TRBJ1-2	CASSLEHPGGYTF	TGTGCCAGCAGTTTGGAGCACCCCGGGGGCTACACCTTC
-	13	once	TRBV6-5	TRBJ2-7	CASSQGWTYEQYF	TGTGCCAGCAGCCAGGGTTGGACCTACGAGCAGTACTTC
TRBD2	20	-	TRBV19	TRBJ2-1	CASWGLAGEGGLDSYNEQFF	TGTGCCAGTTGGGGACTAGCGGGAGAAGGCGGGTTGGACTCCTACAATGAGCAGTTCTTC
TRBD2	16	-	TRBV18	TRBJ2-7	CASSPRSGGAMEEQYF	TGTGCCAGCTCACCAAGGTCGGGAGGGGCCATGGAAGAGCAGTACTTC
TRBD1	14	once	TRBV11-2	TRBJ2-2	CADRTGIDNGELFF	TGTGCCGACAGGACAGGGATCGACAACGGGGAGCTGTTTTTT
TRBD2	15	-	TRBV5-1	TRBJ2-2	CASRRTSGRTGELFF	TGCGCCAGCAGAAGGACTAGCGGGAGAACCGGGGAGCTGTTTTTT
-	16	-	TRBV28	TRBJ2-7	CASSSSSAPGAYEQYF	TGTGCCAGCAGTTCGAGTAGCGCTCCCGGGGCCTACGAGCAGTACTTC
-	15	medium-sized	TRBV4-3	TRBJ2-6	CASSLGGSGANVLTF	TGCGCCAGCAGCCTGGGGGGCTCTGGGGCCAACGTCCTGACTTTC
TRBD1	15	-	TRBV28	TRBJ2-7	CASSRGTAGSYEQYF	TGTGCCAGCAGCAGGGGGACCGCTGGGAGCTACGAGCAGTACTTC
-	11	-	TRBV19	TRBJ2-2	CASSGAGELFF	TGTGCCAGTAGTGGGGCCGGGGAGCTGTTTTTT
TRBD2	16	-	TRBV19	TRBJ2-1	CASSILAGVTYNEQFF	TGTGCCAGTAGTATACTAGCGGGAGTAACCTACAATGAGCAGTTCTTC
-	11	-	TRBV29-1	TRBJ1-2	CSVDQRGGYTF	TGCAGCGTGGATCAGCGGGGTGGCTACACCTTC
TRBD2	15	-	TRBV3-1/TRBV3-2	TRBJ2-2	CASSRTSGGTGELFF	TGTGCCAGCAGCCGGACTAGCGGGGGCACCGGGGAGCTGTTTTTT
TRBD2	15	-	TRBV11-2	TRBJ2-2	CASSFAGGPGGELFF	TGTGCCAGCAGCTTCGCGGGAGGGCCCGGCGGGGAGCTGTTTTTT
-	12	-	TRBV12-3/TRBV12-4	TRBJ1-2	CASSLWQYGYTF	TGTGCCAGCAGTTTATGGCAGTATGGCTACACCTTC
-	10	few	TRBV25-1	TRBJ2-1	CASSRATLFF	TGTGCCAGCAGCCGGGCCACCTTGTTCTTC
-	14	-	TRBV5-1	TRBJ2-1	CASSLAPTVNEQFF	TGCGCCAGCAGCTTGGCTCCGACAGTCAATGAGCAGTTCTTC
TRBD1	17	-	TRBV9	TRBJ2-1	CASSVGGQGFSYNEQFF	TGTGCCAGCAGCGTAGGGGGACAGGGCTTCTCCTACAATGAGCAGTTCTTC
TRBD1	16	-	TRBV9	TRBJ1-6	CASSPNPDRGNSPLHF	TGTGCCAGCAGCCCCAACCCCGACAGGGGTAATTCACCCCTCCACTTT
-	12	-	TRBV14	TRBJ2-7	CASSPSGDEQYF	TGTGCCAGCAGCCCTTCGGGGGACGAGCAGTACTTC
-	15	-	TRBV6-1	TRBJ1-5	CASSEAGKGNQPQHF	TGTGCCAGCAGTGAAGCAGGGAAGGGCAATCAGCCCCAGCATTTT
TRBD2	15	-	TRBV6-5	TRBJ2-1	CASSRGTISYNEQFF	TGTGCCAGCAGCCGCGGGACTATATCGTACAATGAGCAGTTCTTC
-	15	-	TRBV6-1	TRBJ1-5	CASSEAGGGNQPQHF	TGTGCCAGCAGTGAAGCGGGAGGCGGCAATCAGCCCCAGCATTTT
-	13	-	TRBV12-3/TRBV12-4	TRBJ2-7	CASTYGGRYEQYF	TGTGCCAGCACCTACGGGGGGCGATACGAGCAGTACTTC
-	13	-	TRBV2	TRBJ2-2	CASSRTVTGELFF	TGTGCCAGCAGTCGGACGGTCACCGGGGAGCTGTTTTTT
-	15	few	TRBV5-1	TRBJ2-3	CASSLFPGDTDTQYF	TGCGCCAGCAGCTTGTTCCCCGGAGACACAGATACGCAGTATTTT
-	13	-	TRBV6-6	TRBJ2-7	CASSSDTGNMQYF	TGTGCCAGCAGTTCCGATACAGGGAACATGCAGTACTTC
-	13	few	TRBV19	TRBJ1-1	CASSLQGNTEAFF	TGTGCCAGTAGCCTGCAGGGGAACACTGAAGCTTTCTTT
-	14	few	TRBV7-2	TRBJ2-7	CASSLAGDVHEQYF	TGTGCCAGCAGCTTAGCTGGTGACGTCCACGAGCAGTACTTC
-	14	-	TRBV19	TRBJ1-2	CASSQQDHYGGYTF	TGTGCCAGTAGTCAACAGGATCACTATGGAGGCTACACCTTC
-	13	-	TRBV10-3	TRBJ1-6	CAISAGKSSPLHF	TGTGCCATCAGTGCAGGGAAGAGCTCACCCCTCCACTTT
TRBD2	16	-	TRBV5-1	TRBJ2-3	CASSLALAGAADTQYF	TGCGCCAGCAGCTTGGCCCTAGCGGGAGCGGCAGATACGCAGTATTTT
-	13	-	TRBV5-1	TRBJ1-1	CASSLTGITEAFF	TGCGCCAGCAGCCTCACAGGGATCACTGAAGCTTTCTTT
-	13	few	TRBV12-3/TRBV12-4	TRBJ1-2	CASSPTGWKGYTF	TGTGCCAGCAGCCCTACAGGGTGGAAGGGCTACACCTTC
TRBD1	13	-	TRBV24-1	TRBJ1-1	CATNSGQDTEAFF	TGTGCCACCAACTCGGGACAGGACACTGAAGCTTTCTTT
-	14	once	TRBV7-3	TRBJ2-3	CASSSLTSTDTQYF	TGTGCCAGCAGCTCTCTGACTAGCACAGATACGCAGTATTTT
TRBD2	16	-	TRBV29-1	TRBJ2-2	CSVGSNSGRADGELFF	TGCAGCGTTGGGTCCAATAGCGGGAGGGCAGACGGGGAGCTGTTTTTT
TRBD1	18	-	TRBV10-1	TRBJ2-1	CASSGVGQGGSSYNEQFF	TGCGCCAGCAGCGGGGTGGGACAGGGGGGAAGCTCCTACAATGAGCAGTTCTTC
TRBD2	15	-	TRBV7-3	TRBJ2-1	CASSSPQRDYNEQFF	TGTGCCAGCAGCTCACCCCAGCGGGACTACAATGAGCAGTTCTTC
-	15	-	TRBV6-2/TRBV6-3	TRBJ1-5	CASSYGGLGNQPQHF	TGTGCCAGCAGTTACGGGGGGTTGGGCAATCAGCCCCAGCATTTT
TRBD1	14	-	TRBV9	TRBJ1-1	CASSAQGANTEAFF	TGTGCCAGCAGCGCACAGGGGGCGAACACTGAAGCTTTCTTT
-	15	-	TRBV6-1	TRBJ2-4	CASSEGPPAKNIQYF	TGTGCCAGCAGTGAAGGCCCCCCAGCCAAAAACATTCAGTACTTC
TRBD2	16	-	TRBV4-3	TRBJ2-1	CASSQDQGSGRNEQFF	TGCGCCAGCAGCCAAGATCAGGGTAGCGGGAGGAATGAGCAGTTCTTC